This record covers a single TCR beta chain. This specimen includes other DNA sequences encoding the same CDR3. Authors' data handling: Amplification with reference gene primers provided the estimates of nucleated cell counts. The data were produced by immunoSEQ multiplex PCR, yet TCRdb's version contains in-frame clones alone and is incomplete. Clone size and the V and J calls come from that table; the DNA yielded D and trimming. The sample lists over 300,000 clones, 70% to 90% occurring once. Participant reports of clinical history set cohort assignment. The CDR3 has 14 residues. V lost 2 bases, J lost 6 bases, and 4 bases stayed unmatched. Per the germline V gene, CDR1 is MNHEY and CDR2 is SVGEGT. The record originates from a study of blood T cell repertoires in COVID-19. As for the study in general: The United States, Italy and Spain were the sources of the acute and convalescent COVID-19 samples.

Sequenced sample: PBMCs or T cells enriched from blood (not recorded which). The TCR was taken from a woman in her 30s with acute COVID-19. The genes are TRBV6-2 or TRBV6-3 and TRBJ2-7; TRBD1 matches at 10 bases. The CDR3 DNA is TGTGCCAGCAGTTACCCCGACAGGGGGCGCGAGCAGTACTTC. This encodes CASSYPDRGREQYF.